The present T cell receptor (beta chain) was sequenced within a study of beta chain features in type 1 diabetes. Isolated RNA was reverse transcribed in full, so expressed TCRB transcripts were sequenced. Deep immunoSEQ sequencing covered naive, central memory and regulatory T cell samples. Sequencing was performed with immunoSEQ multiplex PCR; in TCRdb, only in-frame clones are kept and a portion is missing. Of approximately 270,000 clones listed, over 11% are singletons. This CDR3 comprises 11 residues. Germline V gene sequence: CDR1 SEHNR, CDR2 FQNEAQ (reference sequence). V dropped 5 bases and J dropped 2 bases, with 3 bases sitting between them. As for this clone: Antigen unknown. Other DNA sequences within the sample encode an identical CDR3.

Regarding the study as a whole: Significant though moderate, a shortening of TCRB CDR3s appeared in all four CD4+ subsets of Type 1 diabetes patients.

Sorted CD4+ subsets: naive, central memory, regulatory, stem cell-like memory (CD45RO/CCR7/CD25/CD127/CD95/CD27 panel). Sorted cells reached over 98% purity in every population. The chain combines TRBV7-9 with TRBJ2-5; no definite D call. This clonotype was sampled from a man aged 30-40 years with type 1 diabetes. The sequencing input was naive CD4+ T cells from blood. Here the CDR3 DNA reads TGTGCCAGCAGCCCTCAAGAGACCCAGTACTTC. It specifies CASSPQETQYF.